The 10 T cell receptor beta chains reported below all come from one sample, sequenced in a study of blood T cells in healthy people across ages. A second PCR, run for roughly 7 to 12 cycles, used a sample-barcoded 5' primer plus a J-beta primer mix. Each CDR3 protein gets one entry after TCRdb re-called the 5' RACE reads with MiXCR. The repertoire includes some 850,000 distinct CDR3 sequences, 25% to 30% of them detected once, and under 3% sits in the top ten. This sample also belongs to another study, concerning T cells of mothers and their children.

Input material: blood. Receptor source: a boy aged 5-17 years in good health.

The J gene is TRBJ2-6, the V gene TRBV6-1; D may be TRBD1 (6 bases). CDR3 length equals 15 residues. Per germline, CDR1 MNHNS and CDR2 SASEGT. The CDR3 sequence: CVSQGSHSGANVLTF. CDR3 nucleotides: TGTGTTTCGCAGGGGTCCCACTCTGGGGCCAACGTCCTGACTTTC.

This chain links TRBV3-1 with TRBJ1-2; 8 nucleotides align to TRBD1. With V trimmed by 0 bases and J by 7 bases, 4 bases remained unmatched. The germline V gene has CDR1 LGHDT and CDR2 YNNKEL (reference sequence). This CDR3 contains 14 residues. CDR3 nucleotides: TGTGCCAGCAGCCAAGACGGCAGGGGGCCTGGCTACACCTTC. Amino acids: CASSQDGRGPGYTF.

The chain employs TRBV29-1 and TRBJ2-3, with 10 bases fitting TRBD1. The CDR3 extends over 18 amino acids. Losses at the gene ends were 3 bases for V and 0 bases for J; bases not matched to a gene: 12. The germline gives CDR1 SQVTM, CDR2 ANQGSEA. The CDR3 loop is CSVETWDRGETSTDTQYF. The CDR3 bases are TGCAGCGTTGAGACCTGGGACAGGGGAGAGACTAGCACAGATACGCAGTATTTT.

This clonotype turned up a few times. J is TRBJ2-1 and V is TRBV5-6, with D possibly matching TRBD2 (5 bases). This CDR3 is 16 amino acids long. CDR1 is SGHDT and CDR2 is YYEEEE in the germline V gene. Trimming took 2 bases from V and 4 from J, leaving 16 bases between them. CDR3 region: CASSFVGPGVYNEQFF. The CDR3 bases are TGTGCCAGCAGCTTCGTTGGGCCCGGGGTATACAATGAGCAGTTCTTC.

This clonotype was seen a few times. The V and J genes are TRBV30 and TRBJ1-4; no clear D. V was clipped by 0 bases and J by 7 bases, with 18 bases between them. The germline V gene has CDR1 GTSNPN and CDR2 SVGIG (reference sequence). The CDR3 contains 16 residues. CDR3 residues: CAWSVYSSTASEKLFF. The CDR3 DNA sequence: TGTGCCTGGAGTGTGTACAGTTCAACGGCGAGTGAAAAACTGTTTTTT. The full variable domain, in which reference TRBV30 and TRBJ1-4 provide the parts outside the CDR3, is SQTIHQWPATLVQPVGSPLSLECTVEGTSNPNLYWYRQAAGRGLQLLFYSVGIGQISSEVPQNLSASRPQDRQFILSSKKLLLSDSGFYLCAWSVYSSTASEKLFFGSGTQLSVL.

The chain uses TRBV27 and TRBJ1-2; tentatively, D is TRBD1 (6 bases). CDR1 is MNHEY, CDR2 SMNVEV, per germline (reference sequence). This CDR3 has 16 residues. Trimming pared 3 bases from V and 4 bases from J, leaving 18 bases between. The CDR3 DNA reads as TGTGCCAGCAGTTTGACGGCGGCAGGGGAATTCTATGGCTACACCTTC. Residues: CASSLTAAGEFYGYTF.

The chain uses TRBV30 and TRBJ2-5, with 12 positions matching TRBD2. The CDR3 is 14 amino acids. The V gene's germline CDR1 is GTSNPN and CDR2 SVGIG (reference sequence). After removal of 1 base from V and 5 bases from J, the junction contained 2 bases not matched to a gene. CDR3 region: CAWSGTSGAETQYF. CDR3 DNA: TGTGCCTGGAGTGGGACTAGCGGGGCGGAGACCCAGTACTTC. Complete variable domain (other parts from reference TRBV30 and TRBJ2-5): SQTIHQWPATLVQPVGSPLSLECTVEGTSNPNLYWYRQAAGRGLQLLFYSVGIGQISSEVPQNLSASRPQDRQFILSSKKLLLSDSGFYLCAWSGTSGAETQYFGPGTRLLVL.

This clonotype has just a few counts. V is TRBV12-3 or TRBV12-4 and J is TRBJ2-1; 7 bases agree with TRBD2. CDR3 size: 14 residues. Unmatched junction bases numbered 8, after V lost 11 bases and J lost 1 base. The CDR3 nucleotides read TGTGCCTCTCTCGAGGGAGGGTCCTACAATGAGCAGTTCTTC. This translates into CASLEGGSYNEQFF.

This clonotype was observed a few times. This chain links TRBV7-2 with TRBJ2-7; D is perhaps TRBD1 (5 bases). Trimming took 6 bases from V and 3 from J, leaving 18 bases between them. The V gene's germline CDR1 is SGHTA and CDR2 FQGNSA. This CDR3 comprises 15 residues. CDR3 nucleotides: TGTGCCAGCAGAAAAGGGGTGGAATCCCACTACGAGCAGTACTTC. It specifies CASRKGVESHYEQYF.

This chain uses TRBV5-1 with TRBJ1-2; 7 bases are a match to TRBD1. The CDR3 spans 12 residues. Germline loops: CDR1 SGHRS, CDR2 YFSETQ. The junction had 4 bases not matched to a gene; V was cut back by 4 bases and J by 7 bases. CDR3 protein: CASSADRSGYTF. The CDR3 nucleotides read TGCGCCAGCAGCGCGGACAGGTCTGGCTACACCTTC.